This TCR beta chain emerged from a study of Graves' ophthalmopathy and Graves' hyperthyroidism. Findings and caveats of the study: Progression of ophthalmopathy was predicted by the model with roughly 71% sensitivity and around 72% specificity. Distinction of ophthalmopathy from stable hyperthyroidism by a 13-signature model reached almost 90% sensitivity and about 80% specificity.

The study amplified TCR beta CDR3 regions using RNA transcripts. HTBI primers were employed in first-round RT-PCR, then a second-round multiplex PCR followed. From the multiplex PCR reads, TCRdb called clonotypes with MiXCR, one entry per CDR3 protein. The data hold around 590,000 distinct CDR3 sequences, with approximately 37% observed a single time. This clonotype was picked up many times. Its antigen remains unknown. The CDR3 is made up of 14 amino acids. Germline lookup yields CDR1 SGHVS and CDR2 FNYEAQ. Deletions cut 1 base from V and 2 bases from J, with 9 bases between. The receptor's source is an adult man with Graves' hyperthyroidism. Sequencing was performed on peripheral blood or thyroid tissue (not recorded which). The J gene is TRBJ2-7, the V gene TRBV7-6; D is perhaps TRBD2 (5 bases). This CDR3 reads CASSLEAETYEQYF. CDR3 nucleotide sequence: TGTGCCAGCAGCTTAGAAGCGGAAACCTACGAGCAGTACTTC.